The clone carrying this T cell receptor (beta chain) has more than one count but fewer than ten. Sorting based on CD45RO/CCR7/CD25/CD127/CD95/CD27 separated CD4+ naive, central memory, regulatory and stem cell-like memory cells. Once sorted, every population was more than 95% pure. The CDR3 contains 16 residues. Expressed TCRB transcripts were sequenced because the isolated RNA had all been reverse transcribed beforehand. The table came from immunoSEQ multiplex PCR; TCRdb's copy has only in-frame clones and leaves some out. The sample yields 200,000 to 250,000 clones, approximately 11% seen once. These data come from a study of beta chain features in type 1 diabetes. Overall study context: Approximately 100 million sorted cells were examined across all samples.

Sequences were obtained from central memory CD4+ T cells from blood. The clonotype originates from a man aged 18 to 29 in good health. The gene calls are TRBV21-1 and TRBJ2-5. TRBV21-1 is a documented pseudogene. The CDR3 loop reads CASSKWAGHGQETQYF. The DNA of the CDR3 is TGTGCCAGCAGCAAATGGGCGGGACACGGACAAGAGACCCAGTACTTC.